The clone carrying this TCR beta chain has only a few counts. The data were taken from a study of CD8+ T cells in alopecia areata. The CDR3 covers 13 residues. In germline, CDR1 is GTSNPN, CDR2 SVGIG (reference sequence). Trimming removed 0 bases from V and 3 bases from J, with 8 bases in between. The treatment: oral pan-JAK inhibitor, 5-10 mg twice daily. Isolated RNA was reverse transcribed into cDNA used as the sequencing template. The protocol was immunoSEQ multiplex PCR, while the TCRdb copy is restricted to in-frame clones and leaves out a portion. The top ten clones hold roughly 2.8% of a sample with some 200,000 clones, 40% to 45% of them seen once.

The source was CD4+ T cells sorted from blood, collected at approximately week 39, from a patient treated with tofacitinib. The chain is built from TRBV30 and TRBJ2-5; tentatively, D is TRBD2 (5 bases). This receptor was obtained from a human donor with alopecia areata. The CDR3 loop is CAWSVSGKETQYF. The DNA for the CDR3 is TGTGCCTGGAGTGTATCGGGAAAAGAGACCCAGTACTTC.